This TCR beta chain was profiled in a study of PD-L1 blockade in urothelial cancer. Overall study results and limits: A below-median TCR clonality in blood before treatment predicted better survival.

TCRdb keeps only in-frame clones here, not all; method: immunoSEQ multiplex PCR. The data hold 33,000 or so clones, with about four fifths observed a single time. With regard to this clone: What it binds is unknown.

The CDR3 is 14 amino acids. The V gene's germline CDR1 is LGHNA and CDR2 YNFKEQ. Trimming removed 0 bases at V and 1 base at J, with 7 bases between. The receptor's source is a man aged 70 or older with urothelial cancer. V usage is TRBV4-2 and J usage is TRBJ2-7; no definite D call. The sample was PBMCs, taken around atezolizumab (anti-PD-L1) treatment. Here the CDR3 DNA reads TGTGCCAGCAGCCAAGATCCAACTTCCTACGAGCAGTACTTC. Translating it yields CASSQDPTSYEQYF.